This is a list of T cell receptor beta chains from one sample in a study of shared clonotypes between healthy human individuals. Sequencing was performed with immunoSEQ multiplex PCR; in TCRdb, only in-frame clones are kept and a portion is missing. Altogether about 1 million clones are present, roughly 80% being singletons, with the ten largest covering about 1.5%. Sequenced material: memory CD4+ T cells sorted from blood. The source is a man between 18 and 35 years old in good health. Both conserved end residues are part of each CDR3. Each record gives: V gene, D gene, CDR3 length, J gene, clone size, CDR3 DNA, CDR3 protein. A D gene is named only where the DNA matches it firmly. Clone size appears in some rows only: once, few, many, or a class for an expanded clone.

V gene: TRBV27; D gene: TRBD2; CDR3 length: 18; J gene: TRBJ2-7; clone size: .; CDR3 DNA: TGTGCCAGCAGTTTATCCCGGACTAGAAGAGGGTCGGCCTACGAGCAGTACTTC; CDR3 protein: CASSLSRTRRGSAYEQYF
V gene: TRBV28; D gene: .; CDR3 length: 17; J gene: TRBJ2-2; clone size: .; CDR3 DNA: TGTGCCAGCATGGGATTACTTACCGGGGGGCTCACCGGGGAGCTGTTTTTT; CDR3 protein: CASMGLLTGGLTGELFF
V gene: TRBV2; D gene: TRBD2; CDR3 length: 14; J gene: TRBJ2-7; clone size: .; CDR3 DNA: TGTGCCACTATGACCGGGACTAGCACCTACGAGCAGTACTTC; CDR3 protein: CATMTGTSTYEQYF
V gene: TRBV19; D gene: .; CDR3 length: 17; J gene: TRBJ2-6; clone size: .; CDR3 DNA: TGTGCCAGTAGTAAAAGCGGTGCCTACTCTGGGGCCAACGTCCTGACTTTC; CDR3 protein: CASSKSGAYSGANVLTF
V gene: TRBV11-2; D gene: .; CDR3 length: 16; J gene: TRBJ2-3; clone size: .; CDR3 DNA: TGTGCCAGCAGCTTAGATCGTGGGGGCAGGACAGATACGCAGTATTTT; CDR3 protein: CASSLDRGGRTDTQYF
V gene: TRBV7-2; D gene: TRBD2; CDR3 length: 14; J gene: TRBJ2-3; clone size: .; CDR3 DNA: TGTGCCAGCGCCGCGGGAGGTGGGGCAGATACGCAGTATTTT; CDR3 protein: CASAAGGGADTQYF
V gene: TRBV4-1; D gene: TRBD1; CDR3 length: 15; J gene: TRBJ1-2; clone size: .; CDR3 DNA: TGCGCCAGCAGCCAAGATCTCGCCAGGGGGGATGGCTACACCTTC; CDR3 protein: CASSQDLARGDGYTF
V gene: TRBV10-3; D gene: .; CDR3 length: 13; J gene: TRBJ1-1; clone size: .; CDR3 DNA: TGTGCCATCAGAGGACAGTCGAACACTGAAGCTTTCTTT; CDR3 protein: CAIRGQSNTEAFF
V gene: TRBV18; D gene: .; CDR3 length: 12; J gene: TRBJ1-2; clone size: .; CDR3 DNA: TGTGCCAGCTCAAACGGGGGCGGCGGCTACACCTTC; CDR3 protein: CASSNGGGGYTF
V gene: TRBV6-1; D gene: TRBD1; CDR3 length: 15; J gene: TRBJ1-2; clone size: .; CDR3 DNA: TGTGCCACAATAAGATCAGGGGGCACCCTCTATGGCTACACCTTC; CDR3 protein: CATIRSGGTLYGYTF
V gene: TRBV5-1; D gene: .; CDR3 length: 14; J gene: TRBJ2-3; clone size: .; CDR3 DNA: TGCGCCAGCAGCTCGGGGGCCGGCACAGATACGCAGTATTTT; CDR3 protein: CASSSGAGTDTQYF
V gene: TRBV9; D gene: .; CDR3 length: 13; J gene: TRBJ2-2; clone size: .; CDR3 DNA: TGTGCCAGCAGCGTACAGTTTGGCGGGGAGCTGTTTTTT; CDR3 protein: CASSVQFGGELFF
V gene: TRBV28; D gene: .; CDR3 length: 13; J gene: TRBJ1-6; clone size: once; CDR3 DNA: TGTGCCAGCATCAGGGACGGTAATTCACCCCTCCACTTT; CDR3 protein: CASIRDGNSPLHF
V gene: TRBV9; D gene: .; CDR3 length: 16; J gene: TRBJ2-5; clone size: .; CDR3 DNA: TGTGCCAGCAGCCCATCCCCGGTGGGCGGGCTTGAGACCCAGTACTTC; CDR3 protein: CASSPSPVGGLETQYF
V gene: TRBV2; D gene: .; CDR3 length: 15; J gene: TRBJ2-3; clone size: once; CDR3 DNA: TGTGCCAGCATTTTCGAGGGGACTAGCACAGATACGCAGTATTTT; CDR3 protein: CASIFEGTSTDTQYF
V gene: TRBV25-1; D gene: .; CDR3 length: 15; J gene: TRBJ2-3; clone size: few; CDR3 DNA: TGTGCCAGCAGTGAATTCGTACGGAGCACAGATACGCAGTATTTT; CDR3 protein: CASSEFVRSTDTQYF
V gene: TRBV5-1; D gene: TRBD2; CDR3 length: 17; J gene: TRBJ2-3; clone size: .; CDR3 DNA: TGCGCCAGCAGCTTGGGACTAGCGGGAGGTGGAACAGATACGCAGTATTTT; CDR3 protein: CASSLGLAGGGTDTQYF
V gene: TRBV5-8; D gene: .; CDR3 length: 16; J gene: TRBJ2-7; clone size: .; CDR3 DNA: TGTGCCAGCAGCCAATGGGGACTCGCGAACTCCTACGAGCAGTACTTC; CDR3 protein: CASSQWGLANSYEQYF